These 8 T cell receptor beta chains came from one sample sequenced in a study of spatial heterogeneity in lung cancer. Study-level results: Counts of expanded alpha and beta TCRs within tumors tracked the tumor nonsynonymous mutation count.

Using its own MiXCR run on the 5' RACE reads, TCRdb lists one record per CDR3 protein. This table has several thousand distinct CDR3 sequences, 5% to 6.5% appearing once. Antigen specificity for these receptors is unknown. The sample's time point: sample taken at primary tumor resection. The sample was lung tumor tissue, taken at surgery. These receptors were obtained from a male donor with early-stage non-small cell lung cancer.

In its sample, this clonotype was seen many times. The chain links TRBV29-1 to TRBJ1-2, with a tentative D call TRBD1 (6 bases). This CDR3 contains 11 residues. The V and J ends lost 4 bases and 3 bases respectively, with 6 bases between them. Per the germline V gene, CDR1 is SQVTM and CDR2 is ANQGSEA. The CDR3 DNA reads as TGCAGCGTTGGGACAGACTATGGCTACACCTTC. This gives the protein CSVGTDYGYTF.

This clonotype was seen at least ten times. The V gene is TRBV5-6, the J gene TRBJ2-3, with no clear D. This CDR3 contains 15 residues. The V gene lost 0 bases and the J gene lost 4 bases, with 12 bases spanning the gap. Germline assignment: CDR1 SGHDT and CDR2 YYEEEE. In DNA form, the CDR3 reads TGTGCCAGCAGCTTGGGGTTGGGCCTGCCAGATACGCAGTATTTT. It codes for CASSLGLGLPDTQYF.

The sample holds many counts of this clonotype. This chain joins TRBV7-9 and TRBJ2-3; TRBD2 is a possible D gene (5 bases). V shed 5 bases and J shed 0 bases, with 15 bases lying between them. This CDR3 region has 16 residues. The germline gives CDR1 SEHNR, CDR2 FQNEAQ (reference sequence). CDR3 in amino acids: CASSPGVALSTDTQYF. DNA of the CDR3: TGTGCCAGCAGCCCCGGGGTAGCGCTAAGCACAGATACGCAGTATTTT.

There are many counts of this clonotype. The chain combines TRBV5-6 with TRBJ2-2, with D possibly matching TRBD1 (6 bases). The CDR3 totals 16 residues. The ends were cut back, 3 bases at V and 3 bases at J, with 15 bases in the middle. Germline CDR1 is SGHDT and CDR2 is YYEEEE. The CDR3 loop is CASSYKDSTYTGELFF. In DNA, the CDR3 is TGTGCCAGCAGCTACAAGGACAGTACATACACCGGGGAGCTGTTTTTT.

This clonotype has a count of ten or more. The V call is TRBV7-8, the J call TRBJ2-2, with 8 bases that match TRBD2. With 6 bases clipped from V and 8 bases from J, the junction kept 14 bases outside the gene matches. CDR3 length equals 16 residues. Germline V gene sequence: CDR1 SGHVS, CDR2 FQNEAQ. CDR3 in amino acids: CASRPEIAGRGGELFF. Written as DNA, the CDR3 is TGTGCCAGCAGGCCCGAAATAGCGGGGCGGGGAGGGGAGCTGTTTTTT. The variable domain in full, with the rest retrieved from reference TRBV7-8 and TRBJ2-2, is GAGVSQSPRYKVAKRGQDVALRCDPISGHVSLFWYQQALGQGPEFLTYFQNEAQLDKSGLPSDRFFAERPEGSVSTLKIQRTQQEDSAVYLCASRPEIAGRGGELFFGEGSRLTVL.

By frequency in the sample, this clonotype is medium-sized (0.01 to 0.1%). V is TRBV7-9 and J is TRBJ2-7; TRBD1 matches 7 bases. J lost 6 bases, V lost 5 bases, and 10 bases had no gene match. This CDR3 is built from 14 residues. The germline V gene has CDR1 SEHNR and CDR2 FQNEAQ (reference sequence). CDR3: CASSTYRGSSEQYF. In DNA, the CDR3 is TGTGCCAGCAGCACCTACAGGGGTTCGTCCGAGCAGTACTTC.

At least ten counts were recorded for this clonotype. This chain joins TRBV10-3 and TRBJ1-3; 7 bases agree with TRBD1. After removal of 9 bases from V and 3 bases from J, the junction contained 2 bases not matched to a gene. The germline CDR1 and CDR2 sequences are ENHRY and SYGVKD. The CDR3 consists of 12 residues. The CDR3 here is CAITGDGNTIYF. The CDR3, as DNA: TGTGCCATTACAGGGGATGGAAACACCATATATTTT.

This clonotype occurred many times. This chain joins TRBV4-1 and TRBJ2-3; TRBD2 is a possible D gene (6 bases). Trimming took 6 bases from V and 6 from J, leaving 16 bases between them. The CDR3 loop spans 14 amino acids. Looked up from germline, CDR1 is MGHRA and CDR2 is YSYEKL. The CDR3 nucleotides read TGCGCCAGCAGGGACTACATATCAACGGATACGCAGTATTTT. Encoded protein: CASRDYISTDTQYF.